This T cell receptor beta chain appears in the sequencing data of a study of T-cell memory formation after mild COVID-19. Across the study: Across donors, TCR clusters were largely donor specific.

The CDR3 extends over 15 amino acids. Trimming at V came to 10 bases and at J to 7 bases, leaving 13 bases not matched to a gene. In germline, CDR1 is LNHDA, CDR2 SQIVND (reference sequence). To note about this clonotype: Its antigen is currently unknown.

Study-level points and caveats: Contracting clones from day 15 to 85 showed balanced CD4/CD8; later expanders favored CD4+.

Constant-segment primers served in 5'RACE that generated TCR alpha and TCR beta cDNA libraries bearing sample barcodes and UMIs. TCRdb fed the 5' RACE reads into MiXCR, producing one record per CDR3 protein. The data contain 540,000 or so distinct CDR3 sequences, roughly 20% of them seen just once; the ten biggest clones take up approximately 12%. The sample consisted of PBMCs or a T cell subset sorted from them (not recorded which). The J gene is TRBJ1-5, the V gene TRBV19; 10 nucleotides line up with TRBD1. This TCR was recovered from an adult woman who had mild COVID-19 (a few samples of this study predate the infection). Cell type and time point are not known. The CDR3 bases are TGTGCCACCGATTGGGGACAGGGGCGCTTACAGCCCCAGCATTTT. It is translated as CATDWGQGRLQPQHF.